The clone carrying this T cell receptor (beta chain) was seen repeatedly, ten times or more. Alongside a J-beta primer mix, a sample-barcoded 5' primer served in a second PCR lasting roughly 6 to 11 cycles. From the 5' RACE reads, TCRdb called clonotypes with MiXCR, one entry per CDR3 protein. Among 600,000 or so distinct CDR3 sequences listed, about 28% were seen once. Germline V gene data show CDR1 as SEHNR and CDR2 as FQNEAQ (reference sequence). The CDR3 is 15 residues long. Between the trimmed V and J ends, which lost 2 bases and 0 bases, there was a span of 7 bases. The data derive from a study of blood T cells in healthy people across ages.

The sequence was obtained from a woman of 80 years or more in good health. The chain has TRBV7-9 and TRBJ2-2, with D possibly TRBD2 on 5 matching bases. What was sequenced was blood. DNA for the CDR3: TGTGCCAGCAGCTTAACGGGAACGAACACCGGGGAGCTGTTTTTT. This gives the protein CASSLTGTNTGELFF. Full variable domain (rest looked up from reference TRBV7-9 and TRBJ2-2): DTGVSQNPRHKITKRGQNVTFRCDPISEHNRLYWYRQTLGQGPEFLTYFQNEAQLEKSRLLSDRFSAERPKGSFSTLEIQRTEQGDSAMYLCASSLTGTNTGELFFGEGSRLTVL.